A selection of T cell receptor beta chains follows, all from one sample in a study of OX40 agonist ivuxolimab in advanced cancers. The repertoire was sequenced with immunoSEQ multiplex PCR; TCRdb's copy has only in-frame clones and lacks some. Among around 72,000 clones listed, roughly 85% were seen once. This material consisted of CD4+ or CD8+ T cells sorted from blood, taken in a trial of the OX40 agonist ivuxolimab. The receptors originated from an adult with an advanced solid tumor such as melanoma, head and neck, liver or kidney cancer. Both conserved end residues are part of each CDR3. The D gene is left open where the match is weak. Size tells how often a clone was seen (once, few, many) or the class of an expanded clone, and some rows leave it out.

.,once,TRBV18,TRBJ1-1,CASSPTDMNTEAFF,TGTGCCAGCTCACCTACAGACATGAACACTGAAGCTTTCTTT
TRBD1,few,TRBV5-1,TRBJ1-3,CASSLQTGGDTIYF,TGCGCCAGCAGCTTACAGACAGGGGGCGACACCATATATTTT
.,few,TRBV19,TRBJ1-5,CASSLTGQPQHF,TGTGCCAGTAGCTTGACTGGGCAGCCCCAGCATTTT
.,.,TRBV7-9,TRBJ2-2,CASTLPGANTGELFF,TGTGCCAGCACCCTACCGGGAGCGAACACCGGGGAGCTGTTTTTT
.,.,TRBV27,TRBJ1-2,CASSRAGARYGYTF,TGTGCCAGCAGCCGAGCGGGGGCTCGTTATGGCTACACCTTC
.,once,TRBV18,TRBJ1-1,CASSQSTWTANTEAFF,TGTGCCAGCTCACAGTCAACCTGGACAGCCAACACTGAAGCTTTCTTT
TRBD2,.,TRBV5-4,TRBJ2-1,CASSLASGSGDEQFF,TGTGCCAGCAGCTTGGCTAGCGGGAGTGGCGATGAGCAGTTCTTC
TRBD2,.,TRBV4-2,TRBJ2-7,CASSQDGGVAGVYEQYF,TGTGCCAGCAGCCAAGATGGGGGTGTAGCGGGAGTCTACGAGCAGTACTTC
.,.,TRBV6-6,TRBJ2-2,CASSYISGAGELFF,TGTGCCAGCAGTTACATTTCGGGCGCCGGGGAGCTGTTTTTT
.,.,TRBV29-1,TRBJ1-1,CSVRTAGGIMNTEAFF,TGCAGCGTTCGTACGGCTGGAGGGATTATGAACACTGAAGCTTTCTTT
.,.,TRBV18,TRBJ1-3,CASSPQGFGGNTIYF,TGTGCCAGCTCACCTCAGGGGTTCGGGGGAAACACCATATATTTT
.,.,TRBV7-9,TRBJ1-3,CASSSNTAAVGNTIYF,TGTGCCAGCAGCTCTAATACAGCGGCCGTAGGAAACACCATATATTTT
.,.,TRBV27,TRBJ1-2,CASSPDFGARYGYTF,TGTGCCAGCAGTCCTGACTTTGGGGCGCGTTATGGCTACACCTTC
TRBD2,.,TRBV18,TRBJ2-5,CASSGLAGLETQYF,TGTGCCAGCTCAGGACTAGCGGGATTAGAGACCCAGTACTTC
.,.,TRBV19,TRBJ2-2,CASTPRGGRPNTGELFF,TGTGCCAGTACCCCTAGAGGGGGGCGGCCGAACACCGGGGAGCTGTTTTTT
TRBD2,.,TRBV6-6,TRBJ2-5,CASSYGLAGSGETQYF,TGTGCCAGCAGTTACGGGTTAGCGGGATCGGGAGAGACCCAGTACTTC
.,.,TRBV11-2,TRBJ2-7,CASSLSGLRQGEQYF,TGTGCCAGCAGCTTGAGTGGACTCCGGCAGGGGGAGCAGTACTTC
.,.,TRBV6-6,TRBJ1-2,CASSRTPWRGYTF,TGTGCCAGCAGTCGGACACCATGGCGTGGCTACACCTTC